Listed below are T cell receptor beta chains from one sample, sequenced in a study of human T cells and chemical hapten exposure. Via MiXCR, TCRdb re-called the RACE reads, giving one row per CDR3 protein. The table has around 360,000 distinct CDR3 sequences, about 6% seen once. This specimen was whole blood, taken in connection with sensitization to the hapten diphenylcyclopropenone (DPC). The receptors stem from a woman between 18 and 29 years old with alopecia areata. Some clones in this sample may be carry-over from other donors' samples. CDR3s include the opening cysteine and the closing phenylalanine or tryptophan. D genes are given only for firm matches. Rows give clone size only sometimes, using once, few, many, or a class for an expanded clone.

V gene	clone size	J gene	D gene	CDR3 DNA	CDR3 protein
TRBV10-3	few	TRBJ1-1	-	TGTGCCATCAGTGAGCCGGGTTCGAGTGAAGCTTTCTTT	CAISEPGSSEAFF
TRBV18	few	TRBJ2-1	TRBD1	TGTGCCAGCTCAGCCGGGACAGCCTCCTACAATGAGCAGTTCTTC	CASSAGTASYNEQFF
TRBV6-6	few	TRBJ1-5	TRBD1	TGTGCCAGCAGTTACGGGGGCGGGACAGGGAATCAGCCCCAGCATTTT	CASSYGGGTGNQPQHF
TRBV6-5	few	TRBJ1-2	-	TGTGCCAGCAGTTACTCCCGACAGAACTATGGCTACACCTTC	CASSYSRQNYGYTF
TRBV7-9	many	TRBJ1-2	TRBD1	TGTGCCAGCAGCCAAGGACAGGTCGCCAACTATGGCTACACCTTC	CASSQGQVANYGYTF
TRBV28	-	TRBJ2-4	TRBD1	TGTGCCAGCCGACAGGGGACTAAAAACATTCAGTACTTC	CASRQGTKNIQYF
TRBV5-1	-	TRBJ1-1	-	TGCGCCAGCAGCTCCGAACGGTATGAAGCTTTCTTT	CASSSERYEAFF
TRBV5-4	many	TRBJ1-2	-	TGTGCCAGCAGCGGAGACAGAAACTATGGCTACACCTTC	CASSGDRNYGYTF
TRBV29-1	many	TRBJ2-5	-	TGCAGCCTCCAGCGAACAGGGGGGGCAGGAGAGACCCAGTACTTC	CSLQRTGGAGETQYF
TRBV28	few	TRBJ1-2	-	TGTGCCAGCCTTGACACCTCCTATGGCTACACCTTC	CASLDTSYGYTF
TRBV11-2	few	TRBJ2-3	TRBD2	TGTGCCAGCAGCCGACCGGGACTAGCAGCCGATTTT	CASSRPGLAADF
TRBV20-1	-	TRBJ1-4	-	TGCAGTGCTAGGGGTATCGGCAGGGGCGAGAAACTGTTTTTT	CSARGIGRGEKLFF
TRBV6-1	-	TRBJ2-2	-	TGTGCCAGCAGTCAAACAGGCACCGGGGAGCTGTTTTTT	CASSQTGTGELFF
TRBV7-9	many	TRBJ1-4	TRBD1	TGTGCCAGCAGCTTAAGGGCAGGGGGCGAAAAACTGTTTTTT	CASSLRAGGEKLFF
TRBV18	many	TRBJ1-2	-	TGTGCCAGCTCACACAGGGAGACTAACTATGGCTACACCTTC	CASSHRETNYGYTF
TRBV9	many	TRBJ2-6	-	TGTGCCAGCAGGCGGGGTTCTGGGGCCAACGTCCTGACTTTC	CASRRGSGANVLTF
TRBV5-1	many	TRBJ2-7	-	TGCGCCAGCACCGTGTCGGTACTAGGGACTTCATCCTACGAGCAGTACTTC	CASTVSVLGTSSYEQYF
TRBV4-3	-	TRBJ2-5	-	TGCGCCAGCAGCCAAGACCAGGGGCCCCAAGAGACCCAGTACTTC	CASSQDQGPQETQYF
TRBV12-3/TRBV12-4	few	TRBJ1-1	-	TGTGCCAGCAATTTACCCTCGGAGAGGGAGAACACTGAAGCTTTCTTT	CASNLPSERENTEAFF
TRBV7-2	-	TRBJ1-2	TRBD1	TGTGCCAGCAGCTTAGGAGGACAGGGTACCGACTATGGCTACACCTTC	CASSLGGQGTDYGYTF